This TCR beta chain stems from a study of T cell changes during pregnancy in multiple sclerosis. Germline values: CDR1 SGHVS, CDR2 FQNEAQ. The CDR3 is 15 residues long. The ends were cut back, 5 bases at V and 5 bases at J, with 16 bases in the middle. Some clones are missing from TCRdb's copy, which holds only in-frame ones; the method was immunoSEQ multiplex PCR. The sample lists tens of thousands of clones, roughly nine tenths occurring once. The sample in question was CD4+ T cells from peripheral blood mononuclear cells, obtained in the second trimester of pregnancy. The receptor comes from a female donor with multiple sclerosis, enrolled in a pregnancy study. The chain carries TRBV7-8 and TRBJ2-1; tentative D call: TRBD2 (5 bases). CDR3 sequence reads: CASSVYRTRNNEQFF. The CDR3, as DNA: TGTGCCAGCAGCGTCTACCGAACTAGGAACAATGAGCAGTTCTTC.